The rows below give T cell receptor beta chains drawn from one sample of a study of CXCR3-negative and CXCR3-positive naive CD8 T cells. TCRdb re-called the 5' RACE reads; one entry per CDR3 protein, DNA not given. The sample table includes about 150,000 distinct CDR3 sequences. The source material was naive CXCR3+ CD8+ T cells from blood. The receptors here all came from a human donor in good health. Some clones in this sample may be carry-over from other donors' samples. Both conserved end residues are part of each CDR3.

j_call v_call cdr3_length cdr3_aa
TRBJ2-3 TRBV27 16 CASSRSIGFGTGTQYF
TRBJ2-1 TRBV11-2 15 CASSLVLAGANEQFF
TRBJ2-1 TRBV29-1 12 CSVEGTSDEQFF
TRBJ2-7 TRBV7-8 15 CASSTTSGGAPEQYF
TRBJ1-2 TRBV27 18 CASSSLFRGRGFNYGYTF
TRBJ2-7 TRBV9 15 CASSVGAGGIYEQYF
TRBJ1-1 TRBV2 16 CASSELRRDGHTEAFF
TRBJ1-1 TRBV6-2/TRBV6-3 13 CASSYGMNTEAFF
TRBJ2-7 TRBV29-1 13 CSVRPKGEHEQYF
TRBJ2-1 TRBV29-1 12 CSVLGAYNEQFF
TRBJ2-2 TRBV12-3/TRBV12-4 16 CASSDPGRGNTGELFF
TRBJ2-3 TRBV29-1 13 CSVGVGTTDTQYF
TRBJ1-1 TRBV15 13 CATRLGQGTEAFF
TRBJ2-4 TRBV13 16 CASSLTTGLAKNIQYF
TRBJ2-2 TRBV28 15 CASSFLREVAGELFF
TRBJ2-3 TRBV6-2/TRBV6-3 15 CASSSGTSATDTQYF
TRBJ2-1 TRBV4-2 13 CASSQDPGGEQFF
TRBJ1-6 TRBV12-3/TRBV12-4 15 CASTPGTANNSPLHF
TRBJ2-3 TRBV18 15 CASSQPDRRPDTQYF
TRBJ2-5 TRBV7-9 16 CASSSRTGPAQETQYF
TRBJ1-5 TRBV7-9 13 CASNVESDQPQHF
TRBJ1-1 TRBV6-1 17 CASSEARTTILNTEAFF
TRBJ2-7 TRBV7-3 15 CASSLYGTSSYEQYF
TRBJ2-2 TRBV7-9 16 CASSLAPGSGTGELFF
TRBJ2-7 TRBV5-1 13 CASSLSPKHEQYF
TRBJ2-1 TRBV7-3 14 CASSSYQGSNEQFF
TRBJ2-7 TRBV2 12 CASSEALYEQYF
TRBJ2-1 TRBV2 15 CASSESASLNNEQFF
TRBJ2-7 TRBV7-9 15 CASSLPTTAGYEQYF
TRBJ1-1 TRBV29-1 12 CSVVGHNTEAFF
TRBJ2-5 TRBV7-9 15 CASSLRGQGRETQYF